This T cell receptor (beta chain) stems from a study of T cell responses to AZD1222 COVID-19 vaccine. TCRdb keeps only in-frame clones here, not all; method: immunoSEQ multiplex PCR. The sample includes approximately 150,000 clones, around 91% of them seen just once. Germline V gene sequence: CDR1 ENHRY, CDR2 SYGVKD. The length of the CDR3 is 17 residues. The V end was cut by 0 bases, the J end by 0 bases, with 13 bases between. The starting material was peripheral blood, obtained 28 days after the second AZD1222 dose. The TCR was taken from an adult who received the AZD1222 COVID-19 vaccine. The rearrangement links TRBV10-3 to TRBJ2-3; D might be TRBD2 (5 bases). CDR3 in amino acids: CAISESPPSSSTDTQYF. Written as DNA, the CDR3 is TGTGCCATCAGTGAGTCACCTCCTAGCAGCAGCACAGATACGCAGTATTTT.